The present T cell receptor beta chain was sequenced within a study of cytomegalovirus exposure and HLA in healthy donors (dated by TCRdb to 2016 to 2017). For the study in its entirety: The 670 or so repertoires of the first cohort and the approximately 110 validation repertoires were produced on the same platform, according to a later analysis. The study aimed to test whether signatures of past pathogen exposure could be identified by cataloging public T cell receptors. Along with the approximately 650-subject first cohort, a separate validation cohort of more than 90 different subjects was used. To predict cytomegalovirus infection status, the study combined high-throughput TCR immunosequencing, statistical association of individual TCRs with disease status, and machine learning.

Separate from the approximately 700-subject first cohort, the validation cohort of some 130 subjects was the group to which the donors belonged. Notes on this clone: The antigen it recognizes is unknown. No clone much larger than this one lies a single base away; base qualities are absent.

Results the study describes overall, beyond this receptor: A few of the identified cytomegalovirus-associated TCR beta chains were confirmed in vitro to be specific for cytomegalovirus antigens. The study listed 150 to 200 TCR beta chains as associated with cytomegalovirus. Across donors, most TCR sequences were observed very rarely, whereas some public TCRs were present in many individuals. A later analysis found that TCRs clustered in the first cohort also tended to co-occur in the roughly 120 validation repertoires, with 90% to 95% of cluster scores above 0. In both the original and validation cohorts, the classifier was reported to diagnose cytomegalovirus status with high specificity and sensitivity. The authors suggested that the approach could potentially be generalized to other disease states and immunological phenotypes. The validation cohort had no HLA typing available for a later analysis, so co-occurrence within that cohort was assessed over all 120 or so repertoires.

CDR1 is given as MDHEN and CDR2 as SYDVKM, both from the germline V gene. For this chain, trimming is 4 bases at the V end and 5 bases at the J end, and the number of junction bases without a gene match is 4. The CDR3 goes from the cysteine to the phenylalanine over 14 residues. Solely the CDR3 DNA is kept, with 42 bases framed from the first base. The library was prepared using the immunoSEQ multiplex PCR assay. The study's processing was this. A statistical classification framework was built for diagnosing cytomegalovirus status from the catalog of TCR beta chain sequences. Here the immuneACCESS table is served through TCRdb, limited to in-frame sequences with V and J called. Missing clones are a known gap in these copies; in checked studies unresolved V genes cover under half, and the rest lacks a known reason. The DNA was the basis for D and trimming; V, J and clone size are from that table. The sample includes under 50,000 clones, with roughly 93% observed a single time. Of the sample, approximately 2.1% is held by the ten largest clones.

Sample: PBMCs. This clonotype was sampled from a young woman in good health and CMV-seronegative. Recombination joined TRBV28 with TRBJ1-2; TRBD1 matches 10 bases in the middle. In nucleotide form, the sequence is TGTGCCAGCAGTTCTCCGGGACAGGGGTATGGCTACACCTTC. This gives the protein CASSSPGQGYGYTF.